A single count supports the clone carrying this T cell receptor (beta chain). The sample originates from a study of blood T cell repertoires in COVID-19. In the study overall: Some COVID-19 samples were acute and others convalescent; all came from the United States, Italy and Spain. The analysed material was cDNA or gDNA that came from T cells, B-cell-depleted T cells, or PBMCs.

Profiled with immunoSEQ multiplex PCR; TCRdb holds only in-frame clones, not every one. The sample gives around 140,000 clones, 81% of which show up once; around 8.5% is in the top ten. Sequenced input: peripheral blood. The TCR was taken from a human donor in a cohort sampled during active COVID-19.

The CDR3 DNA reads TGCGCCAGCAGCCAACAGACACAGAATGATCAGCCCCAGCATTTT. Protein sequence: CASSQQTQNDQPQHF. The chain carries TRBV4-1 and TRBJ1-5; no clear D gene. With 2 bases removed from V and 5 bases from J, the gap between germline ends came to 13 bases. Germline assignment: CDR1 MGHRA and CDR2 YSYEKL. The CDR3 length is 15 residues.